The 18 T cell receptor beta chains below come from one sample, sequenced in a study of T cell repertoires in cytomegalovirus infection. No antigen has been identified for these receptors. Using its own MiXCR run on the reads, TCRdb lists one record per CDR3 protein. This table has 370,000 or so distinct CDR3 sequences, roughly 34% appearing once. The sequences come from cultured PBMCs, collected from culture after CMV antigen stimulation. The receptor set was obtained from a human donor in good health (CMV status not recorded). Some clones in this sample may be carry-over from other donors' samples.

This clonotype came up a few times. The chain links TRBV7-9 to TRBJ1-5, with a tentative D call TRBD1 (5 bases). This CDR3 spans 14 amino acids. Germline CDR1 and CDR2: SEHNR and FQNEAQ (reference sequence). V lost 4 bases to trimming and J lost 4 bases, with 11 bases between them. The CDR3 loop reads CASSSSRVNQPQHF. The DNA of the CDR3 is TGTGCCAGCAGCTCCTCCAGGGTTAATCAGCCCCAGCATTTT.

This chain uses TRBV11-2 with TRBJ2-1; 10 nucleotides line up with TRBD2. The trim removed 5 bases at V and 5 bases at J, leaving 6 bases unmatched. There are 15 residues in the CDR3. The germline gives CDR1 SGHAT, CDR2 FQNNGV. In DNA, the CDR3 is TGTGCCAGCAGCCACGGGCTAGCGGGAGACAATGAGCAGTTCTTC. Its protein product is CASSHGLAGDNEQFF.

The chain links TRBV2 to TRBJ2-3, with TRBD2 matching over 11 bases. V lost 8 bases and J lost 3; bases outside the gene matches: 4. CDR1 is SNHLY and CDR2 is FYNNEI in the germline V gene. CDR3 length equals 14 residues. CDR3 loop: CASPSGRSTDTQYF. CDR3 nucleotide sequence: TGTGCCAGCCCTAGCGGGAGGTCGACAGATACGCAGTATTTT.

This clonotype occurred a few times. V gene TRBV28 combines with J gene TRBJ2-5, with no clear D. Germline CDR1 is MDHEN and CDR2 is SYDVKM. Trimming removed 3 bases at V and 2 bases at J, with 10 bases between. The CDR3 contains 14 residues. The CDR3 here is CASSFWGPQETQYF. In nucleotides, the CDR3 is TGTGCCAGCAGTTTTTGGGGTCCACAAGAGACCCAGTACTTC.

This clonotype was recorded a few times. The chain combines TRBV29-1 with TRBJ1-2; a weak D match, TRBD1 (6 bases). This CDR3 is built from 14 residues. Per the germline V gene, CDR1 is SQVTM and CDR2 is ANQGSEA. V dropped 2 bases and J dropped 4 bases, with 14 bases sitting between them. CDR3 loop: CSVEPAGQIYGYTF. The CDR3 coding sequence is TGCAGCGTTGAACCGGCAGGACAGATCTATGGCTACACCTTC.

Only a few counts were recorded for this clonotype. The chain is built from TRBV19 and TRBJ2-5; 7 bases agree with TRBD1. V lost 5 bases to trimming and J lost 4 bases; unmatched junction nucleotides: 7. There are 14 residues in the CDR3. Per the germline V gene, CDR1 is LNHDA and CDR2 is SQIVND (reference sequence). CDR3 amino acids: CASSHSTGAETQYF. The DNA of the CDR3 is TGTGCCAGTAGTCACTCTACAGGGGCAGAGACCCAGTACTTC.

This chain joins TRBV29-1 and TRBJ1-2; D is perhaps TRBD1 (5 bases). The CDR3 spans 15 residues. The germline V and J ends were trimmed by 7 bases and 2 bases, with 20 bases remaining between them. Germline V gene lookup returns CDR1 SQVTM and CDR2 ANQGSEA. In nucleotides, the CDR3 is TGCAGCGCTCCAAGTCCCGACAGAAACAACTATGGCTACACCTTC. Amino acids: CSAPSPDRNNYGYTF.

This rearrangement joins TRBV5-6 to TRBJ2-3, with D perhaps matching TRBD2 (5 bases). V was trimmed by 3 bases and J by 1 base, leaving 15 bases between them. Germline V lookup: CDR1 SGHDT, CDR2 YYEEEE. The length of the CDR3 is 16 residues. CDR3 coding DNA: TGTGCCAGCAGCTCGTCGGGGTGGGGAGGCACAGATACGCAGTATTTT. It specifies CASSSSGWGGTDTQYF.

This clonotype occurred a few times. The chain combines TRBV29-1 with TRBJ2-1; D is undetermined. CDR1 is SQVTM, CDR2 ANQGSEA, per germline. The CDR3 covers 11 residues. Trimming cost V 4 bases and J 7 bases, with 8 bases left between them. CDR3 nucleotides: TGCAGCGTTGCGCCTCTGAATGAGCAGTTCTTC. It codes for CSVAPLNEQFF.

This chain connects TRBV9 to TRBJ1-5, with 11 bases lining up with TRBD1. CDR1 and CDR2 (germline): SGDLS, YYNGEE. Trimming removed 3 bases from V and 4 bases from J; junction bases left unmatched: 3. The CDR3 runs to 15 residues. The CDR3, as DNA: TGTGCCAGCAGCGCCGGGACAGGGGGAAATCAGCCCCAGCATTTT. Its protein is CASSAGTGGNQPQHF.

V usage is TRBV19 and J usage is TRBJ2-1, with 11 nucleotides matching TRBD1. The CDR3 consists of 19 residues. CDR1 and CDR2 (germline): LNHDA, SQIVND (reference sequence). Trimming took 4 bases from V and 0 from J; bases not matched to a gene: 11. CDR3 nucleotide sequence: TGTGCCAGTAGTACACCTTCCGGGACAGGGGGTAGCTCCTACAATGAGCAGTTCTTC. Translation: CASSTPSGTGGSSYNEQFF.

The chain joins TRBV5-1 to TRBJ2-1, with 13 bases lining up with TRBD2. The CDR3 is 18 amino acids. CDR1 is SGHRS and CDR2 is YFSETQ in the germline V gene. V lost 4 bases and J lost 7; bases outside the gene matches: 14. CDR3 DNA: TGCGCCAGCAGCCGGACTAGCGGGAGCGCTACCGGAGGAAATGAGCAGTTCTTC. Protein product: CASSRTSGSATGGNEQFF. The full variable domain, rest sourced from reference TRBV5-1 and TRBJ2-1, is KAGVTQTPRYLIKTRGQQVTLSCSPISGHRSVSWYQQTPGQGLQFLFEYFSETQRNKGNFPGRFSGRQFSNSRSEMNVSTLELGDSALYLCASSRTSGSATGGNEQFFGPGTRLTVL.

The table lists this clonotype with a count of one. CDR3 DNA sequence: TGCAGCGTTGAAGATACGGGCTCTGGAAACACCATATATTTT. Translation: CSVEDTGSGNTIYF. This chain uses TRBV29-1 with TRBJ1-3; D uncertain. From germline, CDR1 is SQVTM and CDR2 ANQGSEA. This CDR3 is built from 14 residues. Deletions cut 0 bases from V and 0 bases from J, with 6 bases between. Full variable domain (missing parts from reference TRBV29-1 and TRBJ1-3): SAVISQKPSRDICQRGTSLTIQCQVDSQVTMMFWYRQQPGQSLTLIATANQGSEATYESGFVIDKFPISRPNLTFSTLTVSNMSPEDSSIYLCSVEDTGSGNTIYFGEGSWLTVV.

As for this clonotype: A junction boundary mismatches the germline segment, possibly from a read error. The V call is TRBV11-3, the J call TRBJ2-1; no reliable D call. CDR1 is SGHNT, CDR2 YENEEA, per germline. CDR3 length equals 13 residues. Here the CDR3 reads CASGQASHNEQFF. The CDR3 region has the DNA TGTGCCAGTGGGCAGGCCTCCCACAATGAGCAGTTCTTC.

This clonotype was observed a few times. The CDR3 reads CASSYSSASTDTQYF. CDR3 nucleotides: TGTGCCAGCAGTTACTCTAGTGCTAGCACAGATACGCAGTATTTT. V usage is TRBV6-5 and J usage is TRBJ2-3, with unresolved D. The length of the CDR3 is 15 residues. Looked up from germline, CDR1 is MNHEY and CDR2 is SVGAGI. V shed 0 bases and J shed 0 bases, with 7 bases lying between them.

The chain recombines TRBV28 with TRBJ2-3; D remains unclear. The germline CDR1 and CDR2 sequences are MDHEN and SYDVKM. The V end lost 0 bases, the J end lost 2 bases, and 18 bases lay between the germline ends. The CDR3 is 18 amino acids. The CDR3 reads CASSLWGLQGTYTDTQYF. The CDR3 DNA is TGTGCCAGCAGTTTATGGGGGTTACAAGGTACTTACACAGATACGCAGTATTTT.

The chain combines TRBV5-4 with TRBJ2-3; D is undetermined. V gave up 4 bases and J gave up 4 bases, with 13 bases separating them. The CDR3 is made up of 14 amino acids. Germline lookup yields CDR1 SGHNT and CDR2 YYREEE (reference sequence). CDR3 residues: CASSHGTGPDTQYF. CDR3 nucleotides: TGTGCCAGCAGCCATGGAACCGGCCCAGATACGCAGTATTTT.

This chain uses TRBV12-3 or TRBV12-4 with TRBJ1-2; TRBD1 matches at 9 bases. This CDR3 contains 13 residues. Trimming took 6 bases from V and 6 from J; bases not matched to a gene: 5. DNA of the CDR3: TGTGCCAGCAGACCGGGACAGGGAAATGGCTACACCTTC. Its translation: CASRPGQGNGYTF.